The 4 T cell receptor beta chains presented below share a single source sample, sequenced in a study of blood T cell repertoires in COVID-19. Sequenced by immunoSEQ multiplex PCR; TCRdb stores in-frame clones only, minus some. The sample gives under 400,000 clones, about 86% of which show up once; around 4.2% is in the top ten. Sequencing was done on a sample of PBMCs or T cells enriched from blood (not recorded which). These receptors were collected from a woman aged 40 to 50 with acute COVID-19.

This clone was observed a single time. The V and J genes are TRBV5-5 and TRBJ2-7; 11 bases are a match to TRBD1. J lost 3 bases, V lost 6 bases, and 20 bases had no gene match. The CDR3 extends over 19 amino acids. Germline CDR1 and CDR2: SGHKS and YYEKEE (reference sequence). The CDR3 protein is CASTPRERTGGASIYEQYF. The CDR3 region has the DNA TGTGCCAGCACCCCCAGGGAGAGGACAGGGGGCGCCTCGATCTACGAGCAGTACTTC.

The gene calls are TRBV5-6 and TRBJ1-1, with 8 positions matching TRBD1. This CDR3 is 14 amino acids long. V trimming: 3 bases; J trimming: 8 bases; junction bases outside the gene matches: 9. CDR1 and CDR2 (germline): SGHDT, YYEEEE. Written as DNA, the CDR3 is TGTGCCAGCAGCTCTGCAGACAGGGGTGTAGAAGCTTTCTTT. It translates to CASSSADRGVEAFF.

This clone turned up a few times. V is TRBV19 and J is TRBJ1-4; the D gene is possibly TRBD1 (5 bases). The V gene lost 7 bases and the J gene lost 3 bases, with 15 bases spanning the gap. Germline V gene data show CDR1 as LNHDA and CDR2 as SQIVND (reference sequence). CDR3 length: 15 amino acids. The CDR3 DNA is TGTGCCAGTAAGAAAGTTGCAGGGTCTAATGAAAAACTGTTTTTT. Protein product: CASKKVAGSNEKLFF. Looking up the rest from reference TRBV19 and TRBJ1-4 gives the full variable domain: DGGITQSPKYLFRKEGQNVTLSCEQNLNHDAMYWYRQDPGQGLRLIYYSQIVNDFQKGDIAEGYSVSREKKESFPLTVTSAQKNPTAFYLCASKKVAGSNEKLFFGSGTQLSVL.

The V call is TRBV15, the J call TRBJ2-7; a weak D match, TRBD1 (6 bases). In germline, CDR1 is LNHNV, CDR2 YYDKDF (reference sequence). The CDR3 is 15 amino acids. Trimming removed 0 bases from V and 4 bases from J, with 13 bases in between. CDR3 DNA sequence: TGTGCCACCAGCAGAGATGGGCAGGGGTTGTACGAGCAGTACTTC. It encodes CATSRDGQGLYEQYF.